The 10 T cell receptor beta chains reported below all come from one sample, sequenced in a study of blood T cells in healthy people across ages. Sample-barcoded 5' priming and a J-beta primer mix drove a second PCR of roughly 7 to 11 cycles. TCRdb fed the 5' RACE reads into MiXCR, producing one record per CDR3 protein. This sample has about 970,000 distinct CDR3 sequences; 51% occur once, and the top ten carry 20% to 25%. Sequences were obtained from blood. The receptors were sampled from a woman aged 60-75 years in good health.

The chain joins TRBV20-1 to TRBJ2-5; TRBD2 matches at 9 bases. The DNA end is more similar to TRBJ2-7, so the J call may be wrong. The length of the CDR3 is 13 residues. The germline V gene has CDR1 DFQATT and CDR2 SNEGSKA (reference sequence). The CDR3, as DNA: TGCAGTGTCTGGCGGGAGGGGGCCTACGAGCAGTACTTC. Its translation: CSVWREGAYEQYF.

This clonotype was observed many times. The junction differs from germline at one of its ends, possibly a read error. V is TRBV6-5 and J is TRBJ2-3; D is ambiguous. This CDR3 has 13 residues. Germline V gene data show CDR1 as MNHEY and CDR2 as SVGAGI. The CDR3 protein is CASTPAGTDTQYF. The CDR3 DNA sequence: TGTGCTAGCACCCCCGCGGGCACAGATACGCAGTATTTT.

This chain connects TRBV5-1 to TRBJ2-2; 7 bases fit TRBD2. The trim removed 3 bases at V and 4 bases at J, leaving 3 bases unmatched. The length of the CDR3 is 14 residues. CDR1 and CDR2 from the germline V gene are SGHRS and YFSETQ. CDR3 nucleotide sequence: TGCGCCAGCAGCTCTGCGGGAGTCACCGGGGAGCTGTTTTTT. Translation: CASSSAGVTGELFF.

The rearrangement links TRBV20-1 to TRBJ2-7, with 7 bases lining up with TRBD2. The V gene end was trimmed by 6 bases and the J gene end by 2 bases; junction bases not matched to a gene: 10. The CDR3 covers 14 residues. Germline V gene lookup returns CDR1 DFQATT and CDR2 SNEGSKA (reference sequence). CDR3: CSAEAGLPPYEQYF. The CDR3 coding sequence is TGCAGTGCAGAGGCGGGACTACCCCCCTACGAGCAGTACTTC.

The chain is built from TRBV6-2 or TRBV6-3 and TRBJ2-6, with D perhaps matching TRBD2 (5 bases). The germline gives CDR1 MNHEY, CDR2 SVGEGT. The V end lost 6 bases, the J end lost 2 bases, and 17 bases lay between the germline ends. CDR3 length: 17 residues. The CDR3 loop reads CASRSQSGIPGANVLTF. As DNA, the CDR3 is TGTGCCAGCAGGTCCCAATCCGGGATACCTGGGGCCAACGTCCTGACTTTC.

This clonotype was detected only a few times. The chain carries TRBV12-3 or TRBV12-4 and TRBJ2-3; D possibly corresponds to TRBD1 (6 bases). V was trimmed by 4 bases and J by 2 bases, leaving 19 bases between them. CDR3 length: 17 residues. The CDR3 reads CASSSPELGADTDTQYF. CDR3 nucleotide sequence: TGTGCCAGCAGTTCGCCGGAGCTGGGGGCCGACACAGATACGCAGTATTTT.

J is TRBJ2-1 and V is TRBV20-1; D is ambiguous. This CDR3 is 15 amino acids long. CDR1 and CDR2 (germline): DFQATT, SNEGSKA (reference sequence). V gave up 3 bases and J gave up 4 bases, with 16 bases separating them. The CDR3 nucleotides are TGCAGTGCTAGTTGGCGCGGCGACCTATACAATGAGCAGTTCTTC. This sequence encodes CSASWRGDLYNEQFF.

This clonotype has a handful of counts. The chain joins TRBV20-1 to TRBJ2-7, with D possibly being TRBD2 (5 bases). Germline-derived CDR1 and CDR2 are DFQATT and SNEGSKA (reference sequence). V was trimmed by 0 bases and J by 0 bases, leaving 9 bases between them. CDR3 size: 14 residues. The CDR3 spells CSARDLGSSYEQYF. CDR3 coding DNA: TGCAGTGCTAGAGATCTAGGGAGCTCCTACGAGCAGTACTTC.

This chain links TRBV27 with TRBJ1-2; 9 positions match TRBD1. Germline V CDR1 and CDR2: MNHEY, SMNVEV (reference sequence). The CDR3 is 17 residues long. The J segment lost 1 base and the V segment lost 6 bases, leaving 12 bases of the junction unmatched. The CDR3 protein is CASRRSGTGRINYGYTF. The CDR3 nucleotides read TGTGCCAGCAGGCGCTCCGGGACAGGGCGTATTAACTATGGCTACACCTTC.

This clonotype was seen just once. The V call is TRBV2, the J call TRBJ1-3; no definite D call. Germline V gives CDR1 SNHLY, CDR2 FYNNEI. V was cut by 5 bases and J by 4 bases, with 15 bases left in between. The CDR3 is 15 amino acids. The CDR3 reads CASSPQPGRGNTIYF. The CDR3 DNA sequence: TGTGCCAGCAGTCCCCAGCCGGGCCGCGGAAACACCATATATTTT.